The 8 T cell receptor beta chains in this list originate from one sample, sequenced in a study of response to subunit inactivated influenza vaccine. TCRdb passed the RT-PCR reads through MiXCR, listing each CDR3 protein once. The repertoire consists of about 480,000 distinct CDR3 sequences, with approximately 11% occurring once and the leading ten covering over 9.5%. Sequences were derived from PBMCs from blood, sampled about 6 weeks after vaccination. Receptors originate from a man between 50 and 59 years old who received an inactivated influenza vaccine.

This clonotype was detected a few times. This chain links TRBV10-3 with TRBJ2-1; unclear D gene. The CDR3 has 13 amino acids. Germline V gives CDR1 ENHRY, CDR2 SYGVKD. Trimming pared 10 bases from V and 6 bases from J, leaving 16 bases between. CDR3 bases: TGTGCCACCAGAAGCCTCCCGGGCAATGAGCAGTTCTTC. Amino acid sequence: CATRSLPGNEQFF.

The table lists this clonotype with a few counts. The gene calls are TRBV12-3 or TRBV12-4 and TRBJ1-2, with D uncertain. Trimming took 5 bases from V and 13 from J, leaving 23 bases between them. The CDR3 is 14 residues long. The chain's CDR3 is CASSTGPIGSDCTF. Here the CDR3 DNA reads TGTGCCAGCAGTACCGGACCTATAGGATCGGACTGCACCTTC.

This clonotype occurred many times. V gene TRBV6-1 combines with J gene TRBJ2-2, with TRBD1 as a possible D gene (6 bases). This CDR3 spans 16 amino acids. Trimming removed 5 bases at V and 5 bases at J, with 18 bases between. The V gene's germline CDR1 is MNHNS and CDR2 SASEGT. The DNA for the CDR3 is TGTGCCAGCAGTACAGGGTACAGGGTTGATACCGGGGAGCTGTTTTTT. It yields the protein CASSTGYRVDTGELFF.

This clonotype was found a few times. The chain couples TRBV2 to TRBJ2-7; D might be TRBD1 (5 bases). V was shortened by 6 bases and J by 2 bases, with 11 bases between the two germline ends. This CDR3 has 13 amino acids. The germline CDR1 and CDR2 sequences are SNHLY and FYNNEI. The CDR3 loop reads CASRVRVTYEQYF. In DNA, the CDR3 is TGTGCCAGCAGGGTCAGGGTAACCTACGAGCAGTACTTC.

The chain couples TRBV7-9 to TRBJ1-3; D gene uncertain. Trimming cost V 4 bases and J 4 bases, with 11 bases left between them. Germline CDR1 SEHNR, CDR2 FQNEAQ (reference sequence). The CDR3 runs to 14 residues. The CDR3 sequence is CASSSNFPGNTIYF. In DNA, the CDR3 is TGTGCCAGCAGCTCAAACTTCCCGGGAAACACCATATATTTT.

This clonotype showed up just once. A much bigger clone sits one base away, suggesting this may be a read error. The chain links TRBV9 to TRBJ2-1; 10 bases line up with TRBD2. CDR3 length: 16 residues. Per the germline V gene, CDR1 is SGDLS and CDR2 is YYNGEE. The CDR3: CASSIRTSGSYYEQFF. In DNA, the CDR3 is TGTGCCAGCAGCATCCGGACTAGCGGCTCCTACTATGAGCAGTTCTTC.

The CDR3 nucleotides read TGCAGTGCCAAAGGGCCTAGCACCGAGCAGTACTTC. This codes for CSAKGPSTEQYF. The V call is TRBV20-1, the J call TRBJ2-7; a possible D gene is TRBD2 (5 bases). Germline CDR1 DFQATT, CDR2 SNEGSKA (reference sequence). The CDR3 loop spans 12 amino acids. Trimming cost V 6 bases and J 6 bases, with 15 bases left between them.

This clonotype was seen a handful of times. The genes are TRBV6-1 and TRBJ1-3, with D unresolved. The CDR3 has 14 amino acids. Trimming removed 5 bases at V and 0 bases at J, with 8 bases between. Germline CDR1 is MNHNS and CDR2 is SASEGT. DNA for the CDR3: TGTGCCAGCAGTCTGCACAACTCTGGAAACACCATATATTTT. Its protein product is CASSLHNSGNTIYF.